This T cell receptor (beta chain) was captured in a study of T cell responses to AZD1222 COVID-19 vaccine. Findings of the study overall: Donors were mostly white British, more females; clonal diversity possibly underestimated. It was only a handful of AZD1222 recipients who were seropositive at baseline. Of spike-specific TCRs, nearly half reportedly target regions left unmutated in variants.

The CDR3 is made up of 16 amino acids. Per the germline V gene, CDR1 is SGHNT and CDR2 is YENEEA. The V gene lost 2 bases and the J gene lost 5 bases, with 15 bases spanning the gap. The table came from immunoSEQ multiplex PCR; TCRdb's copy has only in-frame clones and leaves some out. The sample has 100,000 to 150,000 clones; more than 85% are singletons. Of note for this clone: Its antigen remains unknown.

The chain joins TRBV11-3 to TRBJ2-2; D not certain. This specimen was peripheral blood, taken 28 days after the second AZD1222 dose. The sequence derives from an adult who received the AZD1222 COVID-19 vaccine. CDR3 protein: CASSLTRRQKTGELFF. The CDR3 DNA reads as TGTGCCAGCAGCTTAACAAGGAGACAAAAAACCGGGGAGCTGTTTTTT.